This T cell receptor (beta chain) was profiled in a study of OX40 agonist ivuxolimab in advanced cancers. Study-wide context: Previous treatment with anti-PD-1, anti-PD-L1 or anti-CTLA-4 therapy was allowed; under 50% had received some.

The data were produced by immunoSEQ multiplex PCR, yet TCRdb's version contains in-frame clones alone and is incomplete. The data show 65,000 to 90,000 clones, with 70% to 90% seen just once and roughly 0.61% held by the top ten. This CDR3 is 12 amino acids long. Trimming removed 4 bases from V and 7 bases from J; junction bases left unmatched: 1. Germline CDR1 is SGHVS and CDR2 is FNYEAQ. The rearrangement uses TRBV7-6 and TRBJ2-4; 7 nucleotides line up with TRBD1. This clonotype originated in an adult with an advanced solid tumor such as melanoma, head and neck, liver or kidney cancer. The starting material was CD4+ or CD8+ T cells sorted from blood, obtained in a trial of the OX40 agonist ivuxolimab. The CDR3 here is CASSSTGNIQYF. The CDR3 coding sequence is TGTGCCAGCAGCTCGACAGGGAACATTCAGTACTTC.